Below are 20 T cell receptor beta chains sequenced from a single sample in a study of yellow fever vaccine responses in identical twins. TCRdb called the RT-PCR reads again in MiXCR, with one record for every CDR3 protein. The sample holds some 3,900 distinct CDR3 sequences, roughly two thirds seen once. Sequenced material: T cells from blood (PBMCs), unsorted or a sorted subset (not recorded which), taken before or after yellow fever vaccination (not recorded which). The receptors originated from a woman aged 18-29 years who received the yellow fever vaccine.

This CDR3 reads CASRRDDNSYEQYF. The CDR3, as DNA: TGTGCCAGCCGCCGGGACGACAACTCCTACGAGCAGTACTTC. This chain connects TRBV7-6 to TRBJ2-7, with D possibly being TRBD1 or TRBD2 (5 bases each). V was pared by 8 bases and J by 0 bases, with 14 bases between. Germline V gene lookup returns CDR1 SGHVS and CDR2 FNYEAQ. The CDR3 extends over 14 amino acids.

This clonotype has a single count. V is TRBV29-1 and J is TRBJ2-7; D is perhaps TRBD1 (6 bases). The germline V gene encodes CDR1 SQVTM and CDR2 ANQGSEA. V shed 6 bases and J shed 2 bases, with 11 bases lying between them. This CDR3 is 12 amino acids long. The CDR3 DNA reads TGCAGCGTGGTGGACAGAGCCTACGAGCAGTACTTC. This gives the protein CSVVDRAYEQYF.

The rearrangement uses TRBV5-6 and TRBJ2-7; no clear D gene. The V end lost 5 bases, the J end lost 2 bases, and 14 bases lay between the germline ends. Germline V gene sequence: CDR1 SGHDT, CDR2 YYEEEE. The CDR3 contains 14 residues. CDR3 sequence reads: CASSPAQWTYEQYF. The DNA of the CDR3 is TGTGCCAGCAGTCCCGCGCAGTGGACCTACGAGCAGTACTTC.

The chain recombines TRBV5-4 with TRBJ2-5; 7 bases agree with TRBD1. Germline values: CDR1 SGHNT, CDR2 YYREEE (reference sequence). The length of the CDR3 is 16 residues. Trimming took 3 bases from V and 4 from J; bases not matched to a gene: 12. Here the CDR3 reads CASSWDLTGLGETQYF. The CDR3 region has the DNA TGTGCCAGCAGCTGGGACCTGACAGGGCTCGGAGAGACCCAGTACTTC. The full variable domain, completed using reference TRBV5-4 and TRBJ2-5, is ETGVTQSPTHLIKTRGQQVTLRCSSQSGHNTVSWYQQALGQGPQFIFQYYREEENGRGNFPPRFSGLQFPNYSSELNVNALELDDSALYLCASSWDLTGLGETQYFGPGTRLLVL.

CDR3 protein: CASSLKNTGELFF. The CDR3, as DNA: TGTGCCAGCAGCTTAAAAAACACCGGGGAGCTGTTTTTT. This chain uses TRBV11-1 with TRBJ2-2; D ambiguous. Germline V gives CDR1 SGHAT, CDR2 FQDESV (reference sequence). Trimming cost V 2 bases and J 2 bases, with 3 bases left between them. The CDR3 has 13 residues.

V gene TRBV4-1 combines with J gene TRBJ1-2, with 7 bases identical to TRBD1. The CDR3 spans 14 residues. V was pared by 0 bases and J by 2 bases, with 0 bases of the junction left unmatched. CDR1 and CDR2 (germline): MGHRA, YSYEKL. CDR3 protein: CASSQETGNYGYTF. The DNA of the CDR3 is TGCGCCAGCAGCCAAGAGACAGGGAACTATGGCTACACCTTC.

The count of this clonotype is one. This chain connects TRBV27 to TRBJ2-1; a weak D match, TRBD2 (5 bases). V was pared by 0 bases and J by 0 bases, with 6 bases between. This CDR3 contains 15 residues. CDR1 and CDR2 (germline): MNHEY, SMNVEV (reference sequence). This chain's CDR3 is CASSLSGSSYNEQFF. The CDR3 nucleotides read TGTGCCAGCAGTTTATCGGGGAGCTCCTACAATGAGCAGTTCTTC.

The chain has TRBV6-1 and TRBJ1-5, with TRBD1 identical over 12 bases. Germline V CDR1 and CDR2: MNHNS, SASEGT. With 6 bases clipped from V and 3 bases from J, the junction kept 6 bases outside the gene matches. The CDR3 length is 16 residues. Here the CDR3 DNA reads TGTGCCAGCAGCCCTGGGACAGGGGGCACCAATCAGCCCCAGCATTTT. Translated, it gives CASSPGTGGTNQPQHF.

This rearrangement joins TRBV7-7 to TRBJ2-1; a possible D gene is TRBD2 (5 bases). Germline V gene sequence: CDR1 SSHAT, CDR2 FNYEAQ (reference sequence). CDR3 length: 13 residues. The DNA of the CDR3 is TGTGCTACCGCCGGGTTTTTCGGGGATGAGCAGTTCTTC. Encoded protein: CATAGFFGDEQFF.

The rearrangement joins TRBV10-1 to TRBJ2-7; 7 nucleotides line up with TRBD1. This CDR3 is built from 14 residues. V lost 6 bases to trimming and J lost 2 bases; unmatched junction nucleotides: 7. Germline lookup yields CDR1 WNHNN and CDR2 SYGVQD (reference sequence). The CDR3 spells CASSADRNTYEQYF. DNA for the CDR3: TGCGCCAGCAGCGCGGACAGGAATACCTACGAGCAGTACTTC.

The table lists this clonotype with a count of one. The CDR3 region is CASSVVKWTGQETQYF. As DNA, the CDR3 is TGTGCCAGCAGCGTAGTTAAATGGACAGGGCAAGAGACCCAGTACTTC. The chain uses TRBV9 and TRBJ2-5; 8 nucleotides align to TRBD1. V dropped 0 bases and J dropped 2; count of bases not matched to a gene: 6. The CDR3 covers 16 residues. Germline CDR1 is SGDLS and CDR2 is YYNGEE.

The chain carries TRBV20-1 and TRBJ2-7; no definite D call. Germline V CDR1 and CDR2: DFQATT, SNEGSKA (reference sequence). The germline V and J ends were trimmed by 0 bases and 2 bases, with 5 bases remaining between them. There are 12 residues in the CDR3. CDR3 sequence: CSARELAYEQYF. DNA for the CDR3: TGCAGTGCTAGAGAGCTAGCCTACGAGCAGTACTTC.

The chain couples TRBV11-3 to TRBJ2-1; 7 bases align to TRBD2. The CDR3 runs to 16 residues. Germline CDR1 reads SGHNT; CDR2 reads YENEEA. V was pared by 5 bases and J by 3 bases, with 10 bases of the junction left unmatched. The CDR3 sequence: CASSHRLAGDYNEQFF. The CDR3 nucleotides read TGTGCCAGCAGCCACCGCCTGGCGGGAGACTACAATGAGCAGTTCTTC.

This clonotype occurred a few times. J is TRBJ1-2 and V is TRBV6-5, with a tentative D call TRBD1 (5 bases). Germline CDR1 MNHEY, CDR2 SVGAGI. This CDR3 has 14 amino acids. V was pared by 0 bases and J by 8 bases, with 13 bases between. CDR3 sequence (DNA): TGTGCCAGCAGTTACTCCTCAGGGTCGCTCGGCTACACCTTC. This translates into CASSYSSGSLGYTF.

CDR3 bases: TGTGCCAGCAGCCCCCGACTAGCGGCAAAGCAGTTCTTC. This codes for CASSPRLAAKQFF. The J gene is TRBJ2-1, the V gene TRBV11-3, with 9 bases that match TRBD2. Germline CDR1 reads SGHNT; CDR2 reads YENEEA. The V gene end was trimmed by 5 bases and the J gene end by 11 bases; junction bases not matched to a gene: 7. The CDR3 contains 13 residues.

This chain links TRBV10-1 with TRBJ2-1, with TRBD1 identical over 12 bases. This CDR3 contains 15 residues. Trimming cost V 6 bases and J 8 bases; bases outside gene matches: 8. Looked up from germline, CDR1 is WNHNN and CDR2 is SYGVQD (reference sequence). The CDR3 region has the DNA TGCGCCAGCAGAGGGACAGGGGGCTTGGGGTATGAGCAGTTCTTC. This codes for CASRGTGGLGYEQFF.

This clonotype was detected a few times. CDR3 DNA: TGTGCCAGCAGCTCTCCAGCGGCCTACAATGAGCAGTTCTTC. It is translated as CASSSPAAYNEQFF. The rearrangement links TRBV7-9 to TRBJ2-1, with D maybe TRBD2 (5 bases). The ends were cut back, 4 bases at V and 2 bases at J, with 9 bases in the middle. Germline CDR1 reads SEHNR; CDR2 reads FQNEAQ (reference sequence). CDR3 length equals 14 residues.

The chain employs TRBV4-1 and TRBJ2-7; TRBD2 agrees at 13 bases. The V gene's germline CDR1 is MGHRA and CDR2 YSYEKL. Trimming cost V 5 bases and J 1 base; bases outside gene matches: 5. This CDR3 has 16 residues. In DNA form, the CDR3 reads TGCGCCAGCAGCTACCAGACTAGCGGGGGGTCCTACGAGCAGTACTTC. Protein sequence: CASSYQTSGGSYEQYF.

To note about this clonotype: No DNA is shown, since the ends of the CDR3 on it are uncertain; the CDR3 is the one TCRdb lists. This chain uses TRBV28 with TRBJ1-5; the DNA was not used to check the table's D call, TRBD1. Germline-derived CDR1 and CDR2 are MDHEN and SYDVKM. The CDR3 length equals 17 residues, ends included. CDR3: CASSSSTGGSSNQPQHF.

V usage is TRBV15 and J usage is TRBJ1-2; 7 positions agree with TRBD1. In germline, CDR1 is LNHNV, CDR2 YYDKDF (reference sequence). This CDR3 contains 13 residues. After removal of 2 bases from V and 8 bases from J, the junction contained 5 bases not matched to a gene. The CDR3 bases are TGTGCCACCAGCAGAAGTACAGGGGAAGGCTACACCTTC. This gives the protein CATSRSTGEGYTF.